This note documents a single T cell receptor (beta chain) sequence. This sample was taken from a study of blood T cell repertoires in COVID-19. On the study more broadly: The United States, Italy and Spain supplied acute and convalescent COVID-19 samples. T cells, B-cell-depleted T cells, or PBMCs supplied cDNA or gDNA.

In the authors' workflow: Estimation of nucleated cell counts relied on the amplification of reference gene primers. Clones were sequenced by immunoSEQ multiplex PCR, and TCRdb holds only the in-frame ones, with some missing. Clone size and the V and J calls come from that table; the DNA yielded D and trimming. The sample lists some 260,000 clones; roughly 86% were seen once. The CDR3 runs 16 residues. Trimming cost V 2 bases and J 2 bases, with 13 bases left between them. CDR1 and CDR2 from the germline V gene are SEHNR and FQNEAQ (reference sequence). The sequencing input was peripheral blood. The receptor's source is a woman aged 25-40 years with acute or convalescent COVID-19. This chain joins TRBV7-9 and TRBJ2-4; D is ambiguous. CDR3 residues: CASSLSNPPTKNIQYF. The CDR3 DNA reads TGTGCCAGCAGCTTAAGCAACCCCCCCACCAAAAACATTCAGTACTTC. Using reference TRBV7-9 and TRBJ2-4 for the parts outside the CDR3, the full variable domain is DTGVSQNPRHKITKRGQNVTFRCDPISEHNRLYWYRQTLGQGPEFLTYFQNEAQLEKSRLLSDRFSAERPKGSFSTLEIQRTEQGDSAMYLCASSLSNPPTKNIQYFGAGTRLSVL.